The rows below give T cell receptor beta chains drawn from one sample of a study of blood T cells in healthy people across ages. TCRdb re-called the 5' RACE reads with MiXCR, one entry per CDR3 protein. The sample holds about 760,000 distinct CDR3 sequences; 20% to 30% are singletons and the top ten take around 9.2%. This sample was shared with a second study, whose subject was T cells of mothers and their children.

The sample taken for sequencing was blood. These receptors were collected from a boy younger than 18 in good health. CDR3s leave out the opening cysteine and the closing phenylalanine or tryptophan.

v_gene: TRBV5-1; j_gene: TRBJ2-4; CDR3aa: ASSFDRVQNIQY
v_gene: TRBV29-1; j_gene: TRBJ2-1; CDR3aa: SVHRSGGGTDEQF
v_gene: TRBV6-6; j_gene: TRBJ2-5; CDR3aa: AGKGRGETQY
v_gene: TRBV9; j_gene: TRBJ2-7; CDR3aa: ASSVGLRTGNYEQY
v_gene: TRBV28; j_gene: TRBJ2-7; CDR3aa: ASTGAGFEQY
v_gene: TRBV7-9; j_gene: TRBJ1-1; CDR3aa: ASSPSLWTGGPNTEAF
v_gene: TRBV5-1; j_gene: TRBJ2-5; CDR3aa: ASSGTSGPSGTQY
v_gene: TRBV29-1; j_gene: TRBJ1-4; CDR3aa: SVDTGVEKLF
v_gene: TRBV4-1; j_gene: NA; CDR3aa: ASSQVGGAGRTQY
v_gene: TRBV9; j_gene: TRBJ2-5; CDR3aa: ASSVGGRQLS
v_gene: TRBV5-6; j_gene: TRBJ2-2; CDR3aa: ASSSTSGIYTGELF
v_gene: TRBV6-6; j_gene: TRBJ2-6; CDR3aa: TSSQSGANVLT
v_gene: TRBV6-2/TRBV6-3; j_gene: TRBJ2-3; CDR3aa: ASSYSPSGNPDTQY
v_gene: TRBV4-3; j_gene: TRBJ2-5; CDR3aa: ASSQSPGGSQETQY
v_gene: TRBV11-2; j_gene: TRBJ2-2; CDR3aa: ASRRTATKLSTGELF
v_gene: TRBV29-1; j_gene: TRBJ2-2; CDR3aa: SVEIGTSGRGSTGELF
v_gene: TRBV5-1; j_gene: TRBJ2-7; CDR3aa: ASSLGQRVEQY
v_gene: TRBV9; j_gene: TRBJ2-7; CDR3aa: ACSVFSNSYEQY
v_gene: TRBV27; j_gene: TRBJ2-5; CDR3aa: ASSLLFPETQY
v_gene: TRBV12-3/TRBV12-4; j_gene: TRBJ2-1; CDR3aa: ASSPPGKGWDEQF
v_gene: TRBV7-7; j_gene: TRBJ2-5; CDR3aa: ASSLDTQGETQY
v_gene: TRBV3-1; j_gene: TRBJ2-3; CDR3aa: ASSQGTTGVQTDTQY
v_gene: TRBV5-6; j_gene: TRBJ2-5; CDR3aa: ASSSELAGVQETQY
v_gene: TRBV19; j_gene: TRBJ2-1; CDR3aa: ASSLAGGPSYNEQF
v_gene: TRBV5-6; j_gene: TRBJ1-4; CDR3aa: ASSLVGRREKLF
v_gene: TRBV12-5; j_gene: TRBJ2-7; CDR3aa: ASGLEGPPYEQY
v_gene: TRBV20-1; j_gene: TRBJ2-7; CDR3aa: SGGRSLYEQY
v_gene: TRBV7-3; j_gene: TRBJ2-6; CDR3aa: ASSLEGTGGANVLT
v_gene: TRBV7-3; j_gene: TRBJ2-7; CDR3aa: ASSLNTSDKDYEQY
v_gene: TRBV7-2; j_gene: TRBJ2-6; CDR3aa: ASSSGGSAGANVLT
v_gene: TRBV3-1; j_gene: TRBJ2-7; CDR3aa: ASSQEGGNSYEQY